This is a list of T cell receptor beta chains from one sample in a study of blood T cells in healthy people across ages. TCRdb fed the 5' RACE reads into MiXCR, producing one record per CDR3 protein. This sample yields about 1.6 million distinct CDR3 sequences, of which 34% are seen a single time; about 11% belongs to the top ten. The sequencing sample was made of blood. The receptor set was obtained from a woman in her twenties or thirties in good health. CDR3s include the opening cysteine and the closing phenylalanine or tryptophan. Fields, in order: V gene, J gene, D gene, clone size, CDR3 protein, CDR3 DNA. The D gene is left open where the match is weak. Some rows mark clone size as missing; the rest say once, few, many or name a class of expanded clone.

TRBV29-1	TRBJ2-5	NA	NA	CSAERDGAQETQYF	TGCAGCGCTGAGAGGGACGGAGCCCAAGAGACCCAGTACTTC
TRBV27	TRBJ2-3	NA	NA	CASSLVDSSTDTQYF	TGTGCCAGCAGTTTGGTAGATTCTAGCACAGATACGCAGTATTTT
TRBV7-2	TRBJ2-3	NA	NA	CAGSLRRGSGTDTQYF	TGTGCCGGCAGCTTACGGCGAGGCAGCGGCACAGATACGCAGTATTTT
TRBV3-1	TRBJ2-3	TRBD2	few	CASSQEVPSGVNTQYF	TGTGCCAGCAGCCAAGAGGTGCCTAGCGGGGTGAATACGCAGTATTTT
TRBV7-9	TRBJ2-5	TRBD2	few	CASSLGLEYQETQYF	TGTGCCAGCAGCTTGGGACTAGAGTACCAAGAGACCCAGTACTTC
TRBV4-1	TRBJ1-2	NA	NA	CASSQDNQGGYGYTF	TGCGCCAGCAGCCAAGATAACCAGGGCGGCTATGGCTACACCTTC
TRBV2	TRBJ2-7	TRBD2	once	CASSPGLAGGGYF	TGTGCCAGCAGCCCGGGACTAGCGGGGGGAGGGTACTTC
TRBV7-9	TRBJ1-1	NA	NA	CASSLIEGPFEAFF	TGTGCCAGCAGCTTGATAGAGGGGCCCTTTGAAGCTTTCTTT
TRBV7-9	TRBJ2-7	TRBD1	NA	CASSLGDPGTDSYEQYF	TGTGCCAGCAGCTTAGGGGACCCTGGGACAGATTCCTACGAGCAGTACTTC
TRBV10-3	TRBJ1-1	TRBD1	few	CATQGQTYTEAFF	TGTGCCACCCAGGGACAGACATACACTGAAGCTTTCTTT
TRBV20-1	TRBJ2-1	NA	NA	CSARGRVDYNEQFF	TGCAGTGCAAGGGGGAGGGTAGACTACAATGAGCAGTTCTTC
TRBV11-2	TRBJ1-2	TRBD1	once	CASSPRGQGVYGYTF	TGTGCCAGCAGCCCTCGTGGGCAGGGGGTCTATGGCTACACCTTC
TRBV6-6	TRBJ2-2	TRBD1	NA	CASSTGQGVGELFF	TGTGCCAGCAGTACCGGACAGGGCGTCGGGGAGCTGTTTTTT
TRBV5-1	TRBJ2-5	NA	NA	CASSRLRREGWETQYF	TGCGCCAGCAGCCGGTTGAGGCGTGAGGGCTGGGAGACCCAGTACTTC
TRBV5-1	TRBJ1-1	TRBD1	NA	CASSAGTGNLEAFF	TGCGCCAGCAGCGCCGGGACAGGAAACTTAGAAGCTTTCTTT
TRBV12-3/TRBV12-4	TRBJ2-7	NA	once	CASGQGRIYEQYF	TGTGCCAGCGGGCAGGGTAGAATCTACGAGCAGTACTTC
TRBV29-1	TRBJ1-2	NA	NA	CSVEDASNYGYTF	TGCAGCGTTGAAGACGCGAGTAACTATGGCTACACCTTC
TRBV27	TRBJ2-3	NA	many	CASSFRATDTQYF	TGTGCCAGCAGTTTCAGGGCCACAGATACGCAGTATTTT
TRBV6-6	TRBJ1-1	NA	once	CASSAPSVNTEAFF	TGTGCCAGCAGTGCCCCGTCGGTGAACACTGAAGCTTTCTTT
TRBV5-8	TRBJ1-2	NA	few	CASSWGTPFGYTF	TGTGCCAGCAGCTGGGGGACACCCTTCGGCTACACCTTC
TRBV9	TRBJ2-5	TRBD1	NA	CASSVVGQTWETQYF	TGTGCCAGCAGCGTAGTGGGACAGACCTGGGAGACCCAGTACTTC
TRBV7-9	TRBJ1-1	NA	NA	CASSYSGITSTEAFF	TGTGCCAGCAGCTATTCAGGGATAACGAGCACTGAAGCTTTCTTT
TRBV7-3	TRBJ1-1	TRBD1	once	CASSEDREGTEAFF	TGTGCCAGCAGCGAGGACAGGGAAGGCACTGAAGCTTTCTTT
TRBV2	TRBJ2-6	NA	NA	CASSESGRAGANVLTF	TGTGCCAGCAGTGAATCCGGCAGGGCCGGGGCCAACGTCCTGACTTTC
TRBV20-1	TRBJ1-5	NA	few	CSASRAQAIPSNQPQHF	TGCAGTGCTAGTCGGGCGCAGGCCATCCCTAGCAATCAGCCCCAGCATTTT
TRBV5-1	TRBJ2-1	TRBD1	few	CASSATGGNYNEQFF	TGCGCCAGCAGCGCGACAGGGGGCAACTACAATGAGCAGTTCTTC
TRBV20-1	TRBJ1-4	NA	few	CSARRDATNEKLFF	TGCAGTGCCCGGCGGGACGCAACTAATGAAAAACTGTTTTTT
TRBV9	TRBJ2-7	NA	NA	CVSSVSTSGDEQYF	TGTGTCAGCAGCGTTTCCACTTCGGGCGACGAGCAGTACTTC
TRBV20-1	TRBJ2-1	NA	few	CSARLEPEQFF	TGCAGTGCTAGATTAGAGCCAGAGCAGTTCTTC
TRBV20-1	TRBJ2-5	TRBD2	NA	CSPRSRESLETQYF	TGCAGTCCCAGATCGCGGGAGTCATTGGAGACCCAGTACTTC
TRBV12-3/TRBV12-4	TRBJ2-2	TRBD1	NA	CASSTGVKGAGELFF	TGTGCCAGCAGTACAGGGGTTAAGGGAGCCGGGGAGCTGTTTTTT
TRBV7-2	TRBJ2-5	TRBD2	many	CASSLRGGRETQYF	TGTGCCAGCAGCTTGCGCGGGGGGAGGGAGACCCAGTACTTC